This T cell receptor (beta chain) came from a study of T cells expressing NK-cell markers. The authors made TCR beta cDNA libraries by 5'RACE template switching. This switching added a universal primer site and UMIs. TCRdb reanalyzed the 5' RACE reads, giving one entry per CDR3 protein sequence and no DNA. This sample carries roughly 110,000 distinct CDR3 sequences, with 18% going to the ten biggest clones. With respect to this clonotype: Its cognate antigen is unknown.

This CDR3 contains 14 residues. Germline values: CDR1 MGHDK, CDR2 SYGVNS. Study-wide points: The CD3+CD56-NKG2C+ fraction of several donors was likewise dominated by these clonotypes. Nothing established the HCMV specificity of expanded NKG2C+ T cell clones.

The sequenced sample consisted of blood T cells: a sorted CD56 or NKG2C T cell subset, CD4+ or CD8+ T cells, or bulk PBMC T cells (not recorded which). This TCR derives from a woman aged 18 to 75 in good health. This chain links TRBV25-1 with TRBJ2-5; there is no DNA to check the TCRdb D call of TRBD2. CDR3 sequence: CASSELADQETQYF.